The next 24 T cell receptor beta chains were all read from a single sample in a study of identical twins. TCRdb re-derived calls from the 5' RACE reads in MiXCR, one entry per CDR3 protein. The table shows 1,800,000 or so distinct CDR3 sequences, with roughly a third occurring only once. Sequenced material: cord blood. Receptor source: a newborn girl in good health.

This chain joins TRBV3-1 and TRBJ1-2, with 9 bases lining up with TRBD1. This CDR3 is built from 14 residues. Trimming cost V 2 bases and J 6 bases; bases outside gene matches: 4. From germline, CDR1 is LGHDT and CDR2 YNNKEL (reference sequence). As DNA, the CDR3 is TGTGCCAGCAGCCAAAAGACAGGGGGAAATGGCTACACCTTC. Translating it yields CASSQKTGGNGYTF. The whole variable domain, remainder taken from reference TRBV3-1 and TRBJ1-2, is DTAVSQTPKYLVTQMGNDKSIKCEQNLGHDTMYWYKQDSKKFLKIMFSYNNKELIINETVPNRFSPKSPDKAHLNLHINSLELGDSAVYFCASSQKTGGNGYTFGSGTRLTVV.

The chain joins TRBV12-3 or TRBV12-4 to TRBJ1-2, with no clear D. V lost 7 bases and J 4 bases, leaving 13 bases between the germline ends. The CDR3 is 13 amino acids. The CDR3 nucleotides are TGTGCCAGCAACCGGCGCCAAGGCTATGGCTACACCTTC. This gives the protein CASNRRQGYGYTF.

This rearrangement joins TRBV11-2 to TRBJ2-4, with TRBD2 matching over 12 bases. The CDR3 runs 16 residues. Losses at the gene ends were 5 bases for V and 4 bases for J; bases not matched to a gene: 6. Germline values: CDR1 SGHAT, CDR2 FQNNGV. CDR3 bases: TGTGCCAGCAGCGCTCTAGCGGGAGGGCCGAAAAACATTCAGTACTTC. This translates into CASSALAGGPKNIQYF.

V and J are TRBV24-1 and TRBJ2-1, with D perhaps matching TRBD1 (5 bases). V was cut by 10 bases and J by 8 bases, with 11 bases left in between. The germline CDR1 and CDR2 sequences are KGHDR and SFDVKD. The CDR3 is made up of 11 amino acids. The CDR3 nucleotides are TGTGCCACTGGCAGGGCCCATGAGCAGTTCTTC. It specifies CATGRAHEQFF.

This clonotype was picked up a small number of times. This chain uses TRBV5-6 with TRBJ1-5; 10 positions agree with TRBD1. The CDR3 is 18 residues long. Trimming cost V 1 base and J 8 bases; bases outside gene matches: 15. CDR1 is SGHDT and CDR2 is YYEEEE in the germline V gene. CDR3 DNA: TGTGCCAGCAGCTTGTGGGGGGGACGACAGGGGGCGAGAAAGCCCCAGCATTTT. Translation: CASSLWGGRQGARKPQHF.

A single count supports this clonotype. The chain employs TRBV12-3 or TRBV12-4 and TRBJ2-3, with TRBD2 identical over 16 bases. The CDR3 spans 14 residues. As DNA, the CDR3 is TGTGCGGGACTAGCGGGGGGGTACACAGATACGCAGTATTTT. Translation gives CAGLAGGYTDTQYF.

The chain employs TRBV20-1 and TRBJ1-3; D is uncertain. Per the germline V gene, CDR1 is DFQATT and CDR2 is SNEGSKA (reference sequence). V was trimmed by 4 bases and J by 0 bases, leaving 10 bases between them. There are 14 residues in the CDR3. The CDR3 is CSAKNSYSGNTIYF. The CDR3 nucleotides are TGCAGTGCTAAAAACAGTTACTCTGGAAACACCATATATTTT.

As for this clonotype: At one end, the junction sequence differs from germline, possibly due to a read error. The CDR3 here is CSAKLPSGWDNGQFF. Here the CDR3 DNA reads TGCAGTGCTAAACTGCCTAGCGGGTGGGACAATGGGCAGTTCTTC. The genes are TRBV20-1 and TRBJ2-1; 8 nucleotides match TRBD2. The CDR3 loop spans 15 amino acids. Germline CDR1 DFQATT, CDR2 SNEGSKA (reference sequence).

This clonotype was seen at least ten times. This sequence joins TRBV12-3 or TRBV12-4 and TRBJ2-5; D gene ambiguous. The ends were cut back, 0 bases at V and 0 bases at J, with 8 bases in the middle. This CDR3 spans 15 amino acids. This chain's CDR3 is CASSLAMADQETQYF. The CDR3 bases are TGTGCCAGCAGTTTAGCGATGGCAGACCAAGAGACCCAGTACTTC.

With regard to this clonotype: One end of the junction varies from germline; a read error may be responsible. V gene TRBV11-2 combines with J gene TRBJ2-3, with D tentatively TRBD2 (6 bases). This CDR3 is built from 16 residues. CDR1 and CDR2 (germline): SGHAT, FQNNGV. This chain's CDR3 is CASSERQITSTDTQYF. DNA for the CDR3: TGTGCCAGCAGCGAAAGACAGATCACTAGCACAGATACTCAGTATTTT.

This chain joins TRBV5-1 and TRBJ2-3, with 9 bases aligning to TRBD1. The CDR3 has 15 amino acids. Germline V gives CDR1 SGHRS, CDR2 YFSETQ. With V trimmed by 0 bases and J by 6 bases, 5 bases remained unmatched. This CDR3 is CASSLGSTGGDTQYF. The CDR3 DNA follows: TGCGCCAGCAGCTTGGGATCGACAGGGGGGGATACGCAGTATTTT.

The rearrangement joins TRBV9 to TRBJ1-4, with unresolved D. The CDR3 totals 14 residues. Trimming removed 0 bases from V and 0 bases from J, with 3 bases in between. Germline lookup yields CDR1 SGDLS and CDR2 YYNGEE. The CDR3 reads CASSVAATNEKLFF. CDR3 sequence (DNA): TGTGCCAGCAGCGTAGCAGCAACTAATGAAAAACTGTTTTTT.

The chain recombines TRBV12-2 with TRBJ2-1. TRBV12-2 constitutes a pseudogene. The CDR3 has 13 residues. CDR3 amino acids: CASRLAASGEEFF. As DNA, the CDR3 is TGTGCAAGTCGCTTAGCAGCTAGCGGAGAGGAGTTCTTC.

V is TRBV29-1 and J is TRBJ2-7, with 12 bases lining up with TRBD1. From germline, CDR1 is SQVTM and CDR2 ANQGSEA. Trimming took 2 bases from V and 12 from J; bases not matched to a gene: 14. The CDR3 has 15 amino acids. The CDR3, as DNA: TGCAGCGTTGAAAGGGACAGGGGGCGCAGGGAGACCCGGTACTTC. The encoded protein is CSVERDRGRRETRYF.

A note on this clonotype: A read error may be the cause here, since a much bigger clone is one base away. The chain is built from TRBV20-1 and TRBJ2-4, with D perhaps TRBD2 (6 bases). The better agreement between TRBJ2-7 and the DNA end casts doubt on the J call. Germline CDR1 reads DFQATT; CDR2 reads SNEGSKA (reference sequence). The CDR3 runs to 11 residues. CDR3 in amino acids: CSATSVYEQYF. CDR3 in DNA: TGCAGTGCTACTAGCGTCTACGAGCAGTACTTC.

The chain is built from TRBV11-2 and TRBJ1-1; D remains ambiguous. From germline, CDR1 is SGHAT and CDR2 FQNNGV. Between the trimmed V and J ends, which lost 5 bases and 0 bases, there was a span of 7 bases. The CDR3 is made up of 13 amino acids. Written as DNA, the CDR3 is TGTGCCAGCAGCGCACGGGTGAACACTGAAGCTTTCTTT. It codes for CASSARVNTEAFF.

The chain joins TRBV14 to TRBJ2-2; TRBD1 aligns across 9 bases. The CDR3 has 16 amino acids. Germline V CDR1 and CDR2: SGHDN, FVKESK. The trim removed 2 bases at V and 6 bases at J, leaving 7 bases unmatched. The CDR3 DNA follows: TGTGCCAGCAGCCAATTCGGACAGGGGTACGCCGGGGAGCTGTTTTTT. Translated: CASSQFGQGYAGELFF.

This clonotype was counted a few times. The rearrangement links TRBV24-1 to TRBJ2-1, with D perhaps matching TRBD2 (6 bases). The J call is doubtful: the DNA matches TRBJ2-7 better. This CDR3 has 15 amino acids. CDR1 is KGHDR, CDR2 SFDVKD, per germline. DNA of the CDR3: TGTGCCACCAGTGATTCCGGGAGCTCCTACAATGAGCAGTACTTC. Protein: CATSDSGSSYNEQYF.

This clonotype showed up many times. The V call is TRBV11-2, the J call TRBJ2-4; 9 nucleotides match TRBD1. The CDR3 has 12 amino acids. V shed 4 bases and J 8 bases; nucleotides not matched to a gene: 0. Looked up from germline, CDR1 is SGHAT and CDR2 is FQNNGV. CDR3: CASSWDRDIQYF. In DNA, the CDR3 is TGTGCCAGCAGCTGGGACAGGGACATTCAGTACTTC. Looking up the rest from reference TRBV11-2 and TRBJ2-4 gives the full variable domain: EAGVAQSPRYKIIEKRQSVAFWCNPISGHATLYWYQQILGQGPKLLIQFQNNGVVDDSQLPKDRFSAERLKGVDSTLKIQPAKLEDSAVYLCASSWDRDIQYFGAGTRLSVL.

Written as DNA, the CDR3 is TGTGCCAGCAGTTCCCAGGTGATGGAGCAGTTCTTC. Translated: CASSSQVMEQFF. The rearrangement uses TRBV28 and TRBJ2-1; the D is unclear. V was trimmed by 4 bases and J by 10 bases, leaving 11 bases between them. The CDR3 totals 12 residues. Germline CDR1 is MDHEN and CDR2 is SYDVKM.

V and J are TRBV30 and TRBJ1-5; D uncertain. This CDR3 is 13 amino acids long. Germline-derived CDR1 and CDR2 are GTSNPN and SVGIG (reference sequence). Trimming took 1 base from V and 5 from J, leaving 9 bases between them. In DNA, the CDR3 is TGTGCCTGGAGTGAGGCTCAATATCAGCCCCAGCATTTT. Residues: CAWSEAQYQPQHF.

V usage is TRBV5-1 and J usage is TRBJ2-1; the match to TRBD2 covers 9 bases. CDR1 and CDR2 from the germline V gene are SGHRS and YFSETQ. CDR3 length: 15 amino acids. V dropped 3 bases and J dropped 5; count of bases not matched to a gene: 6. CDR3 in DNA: TGCGCCAGCAGCTCCGGGACTAGCACCGACAATGAGCAGTTCTTC. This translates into CASSSGTSTDNEQFF. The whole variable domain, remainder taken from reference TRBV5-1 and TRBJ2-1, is KAGVTQTPRYLIKTRGQQVTLSCSPISGHRSVSWYQQTPGQGLQFLFEYFSETQRNKGNFPGRFSGRQFSNSRSEMNVSTLELGDSALYLCASSSGTSTDNEQFFGPGTRLTVL.

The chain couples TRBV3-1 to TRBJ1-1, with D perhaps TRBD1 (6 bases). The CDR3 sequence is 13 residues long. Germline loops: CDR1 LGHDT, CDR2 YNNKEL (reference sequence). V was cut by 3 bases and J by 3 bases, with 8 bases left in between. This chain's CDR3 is CASSQGGHTEAFF. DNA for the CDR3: TGTGCCAGCAGCCAGGGGGGGCACACTGAAGCTTTCTTT.

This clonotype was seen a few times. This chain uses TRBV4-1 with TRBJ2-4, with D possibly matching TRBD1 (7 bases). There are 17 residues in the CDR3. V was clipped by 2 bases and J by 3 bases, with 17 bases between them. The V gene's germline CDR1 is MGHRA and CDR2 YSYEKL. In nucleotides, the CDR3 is TGCGCCAGCAGCCAACCGACCAACAGGGGAGGCAAAAACATTCAGTACTTC. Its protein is CASSQPTNRGGKNIQYF.